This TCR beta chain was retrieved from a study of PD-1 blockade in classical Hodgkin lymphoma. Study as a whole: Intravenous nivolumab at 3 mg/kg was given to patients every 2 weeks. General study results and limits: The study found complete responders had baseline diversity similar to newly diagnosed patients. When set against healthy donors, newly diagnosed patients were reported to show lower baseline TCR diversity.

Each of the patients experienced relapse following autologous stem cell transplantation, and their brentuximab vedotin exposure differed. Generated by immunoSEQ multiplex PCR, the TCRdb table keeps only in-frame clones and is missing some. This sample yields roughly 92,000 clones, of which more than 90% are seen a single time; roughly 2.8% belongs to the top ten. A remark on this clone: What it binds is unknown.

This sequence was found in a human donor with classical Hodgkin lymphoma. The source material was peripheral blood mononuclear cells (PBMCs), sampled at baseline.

CDR3 bases: TGTGCCAGCAGGCTAAGTATCCAAGAGACCCAGTACTTC. It encodes CASRLSIQETQYF. The V call is TRBV13, the J call TRBJ2-5, with D hard to call. This CDR3 is built from 13 residues. Germline V gene lookup returns CDR1 PRHDT and CDR2 FYEKMQ (reference sequence). The V and J ends lost 6 bases and 1 base respectively, with 9 bases between them.